Detailed here is one TCR beta chain. This CDR3 spans 13 amino acids. The germline V gene has CDR1 MDHEN and CDR2 SYDVKM. The V end was cut by 2 bases, the J end by 4 bases, with 8 bases between. The sample originates from a study of blood T cell repertoires in COVID-19. Study overall: Collection of acute and convalescent COVID-19 samples took place in the United States, Italy and Spain.

In the original workflow: By means of reference gene primer amplification, nucleated cell counts were estimated. Profiling relied on immunoSEQ multiplex PCR, and the TCRdb table lists in-frame clones only, not all of them. V and J calls and clone size are given by that table; D and trimming were obtained from the DNA. This table holds approximately 130,000 clones, roughly four fifths found once. The sequenced sample was peripheral blood. The V call is TRBV28, the J call TRBJ1-1; a weak D match, TRBD1 (5 bases). The sequence came from a human donor in a cohort sampled during active COVID-19. CDR3 sequence: CASSLARGTEAFF. The DNA of the CDR3 is TGTGCCAGCAGTTTAGCTAGGGGCACTGAAGCTTTCTTT.